The 9 T cell receptor beta chains below all came from one sample that was sequenced in a study of breast tumors, draining lymph nodes, adjacent tissues. TCRdb recomputed calls from the multiplex PCR reads with MiXCR, one row per CDR3 protein. Here the sample spans around 120,000 distinct CDR3 sequences, around 20% being singletons. Breast cancer patients provided tissue from their axillary draining lymph nodes. Sequencing was performed on axillary lymph node tissue. These receptor sequences come from a female donor with breast cancer. Some clones in this sample may be carry-over from other donors' samples.

V usage is TRBV4-2 and J usage is TRBJ2-1; perhaps TRBD2 as D (5 bases). This CDR3 region has 18 residues. Germline V CDR1 and CDR2: LGHNA, YNFKEQ. The V gene lost 0 bases and the J gene lost 8 bases, with 23 bases spanning the gap. The CDR3 nucleotides are TGTGCCAGCAGCCAAGAACGCGGGCCTTGGAACTATTACGATGAGCAGTTCTTC. It encodes CASSQERGPWNYYDEQFF.

In its sample, this clonotype was seen many times. The rearrangement uses TRBV28 and TRBJ2-7; D not resolved. V gave up 6 bases and J gave up 3 bases, with 12 bases separating them. Germline V gene data show CDR1 as MDHEN and CDR2 as SYDVKM. The CDR3 contains 13 residues. CDR3 protein: CASSPNAGYEQYF. In DNA form, the CDR3 reads TGTGCCAGCAGCCCAAATGCAGGCTACGAGCAGTACTTC.

About this clonotype: This could be a read error, since a much larger clone is one nucleotide away. The chain is built from TRBV20-1 and TRBJ1-5; weak D call: TRBD1 (5 bases). The V gene's germline CDR1 is DFQATT and CDR2 SNEGSKA (reference sequence). This CDR3 region has 14 residues. The CDR3 region has the DNA TGCGGTGCTAGAGGCGGGACTAGCAATCAGCCCCAGCATTTT. Translating it yields CGARGGTSNQPQHF.

On this clonotype: A much larger clone sits a single nucleotide away, making a read error possible. V gene TRBV6-5 combines with J gene TRBJ2-1, with a tentative D call TRBD1 (6 bases). This CDR3 region has 17 residues. The germline gives CDR1 MNHEY, CDR2 SVGAGI. CDR3: CASSYSSGGESYNGQFF. The CDR3 DNA is TGTGCCAGCAGTTACTCGAGTGGGGGCGAATCCTACAATGGGCAGTTCTTC.

This clonotype has at least ten counts. This rearrangement joins TRBV7-8 to TRBJ2-6; D remains ambiguous. The germline V and J ends were trimmed by 3 bases and 0 bases, with 6 bases remaining between them. CDR3 length: 15 residues. Germline lookup yields CDR1 SGHVS and CDR2 FQNEAQ. CDR3 DNA: TGTGCCAGCAGCTTTTATAGCTCTGGGGCCAACGTCCTGACTTTC. The encoded protein is CASSFYSSGANVLTF.

This clonotype was picked up many times. The genes are TRBV20-1 and TRBJ2-1, with D perhaps given as TRBD1 or TRBD2 (5 bases each). The CDR3 spans 14 residues. Germline values: CDR1 DFQATT, CDR2 SNEGSKA (reference sequence). Trimming removed 3 bases from V and 0 bases from J, with 9 bases in between. This CDR3 reads CSASGTSSYNEQFF. The CDR3, as DNA: TGCAGTGCTAGCGGGACCAGCTCCTACAATGAGCAGTTCTTC.

This clonotype was detected ten times or more. The CDR3 loop reads CASSIVTGGELFF. In DNA form, the CDR3 reads TGTGCCAGTAGTATAGTAACGGGCGGGGAGCTGTTTTTT. This rearrangement joins TRBV19 to TRBJ2-2, with unresolved D. With 1 base removed from V and 7 bases from J, the gap between germline ends came to 7 bases. The CDR3 is 13 residues long. The germline V gene encodes CDR1 LNHDA and CDR2 SQIVND (reference sequence).

This clonotype was counted between two and nine times. This chain uses TRBV6-1 with TRBJ1-5; D not certain. The CDR3 runs 14 residues. With 2 bases removed from V and 6 bases from J, the gap between germline ends came to 11 bases. Germline V gene lookup returns CDR1 MNHNS and CDR2 SASEGT. The CDR3 region has the DNA TGTGCCAGCAGTGAAAAGAGGGCAGCTCAGCCCCAGCATTTT. It is translated as CASSEKRAAQPQHF.

This clonotype was detected many times. The rearrangement links TRBV24-1 to TRBJ2-1; 9 bases are shared with TRBD1. J was trimmed by 8 bases and V by 4 bases; bases with no gene match: 11. The CDR3 sequence is 16 residues long. Germline V gives CDR1 KGHDR, CDR2 SFDVKD. CDR3 loop: CATSDAPGTGIDEQFF. CDR3 nucleotide sequence: TGTGCCACCAGTGACGCTCCCGGGACAGGGATCGATGAGCAGTTCTTC.